The rows below give T cell receptor beta chains drawn from one sample of a study of OX40 agonist ivuxolimab in advanced cancers. Data came from immunoSEQ multiplex PCR; TCRdb stores just in-frame clones and leaves some out. In the table there are tens of thousands of clones, 85% to 90% of which are singletons. Source: CD4+ or CD8+ T cells sorted from blood, taken in a trial of the OX40 agonist ivuxolimab. These receptors all come from an adult with an advanced solid tumor such as melanoma, head and neck, liver or kidney cancer. CDR3s include the opening cysteine and the closing phenylalanine or tryptophan. The order of the fields is D gene, V gene, J gene, clone size, CDR3 length, CDR3 protein, CDR3 DNA. A D gene is named only where the DNA matches it firmly. Not all rows give a size; the values are once, few, many and, for expanded clones, a class.

D gene: .
V gene: TRBV7-3
J gene: TRBJ1-3
clone size: .
CDR3 length: 14
CDR3 protein: CASSLGVVGNTIYF
CDR3 DNA: TGTGCCAGCAGCTTAGGGGTTGTCGGAAACACCATATATTTT

D gene: .
V gene: TRBV30
J gene: TRBJ1-2
clone size: .
CDR3 length: 13
CDR3 protein: CAWSIQDRFGYTF
CDR3 DNA: TGTGCCTGGAGTATTCAAGACAGGTTTGGCTACACCTTC

D gene: TRBD2
V gene: TRBV27
J gene: TRBJ2-7
clone size: .
CDR3 length: 17
CDR3 protein: CASSPQLRTSGLYEQYF
CDR3 DNA: TGTGCCAGCAGTCCACAACTCCGGACTAGCGGGCTCTACGAGCAGTACTTC

D gene: .
V gene: TRBV28
J gene: TRBJ1-4
clone size: .
CDR3 length: 11
CDR3 protein: CASSGGQLTFF
CDR3 DNA: TGTGCCAGCAGTGGGGGGCAGCTTACGTTTTTT

D gene: .
V gene: TRBV6-1
J gene: TRBJ1-1
clone size: .
CDR3 length: 14
CDR3 protein: CASIRVGGNTEAFF
CDR3 DNA: TGTGCCAGCATCCGAGTGGGGGGCAACACTGAAGCTTTCTTT

D gene: TRBD1
V gene: TRBV6-5
J gene: TRBJ2-5
clone size: .
CDR3 length: 13
CDR3 protein: CASRPTGVGTQYF
CDR3 DNA: TGTGCCAGCAGACCCACAGGGGTGGGGACCCAGTACTTC

D gene: .
V gene: TRBV6-5
J gene: TRBJ1-5
clone size: .
CDR3 length: 12
CDR3 protein: CASQTEDQPQHF
CDR3 DNA: TGTGCCAGTCAGACAGAGGATCAGCCCCAGCATTTT

D gene: TRBD1
V gene: TRBV4-2
J gene: TRBJ1-6
clone size: once
CDR3 length: 12
CDR3 protein: CASSETGRPLHF
CDR3 DNA: TGTGCCAGCAGCGAGACAGGGCGACCCCTCCACTTT

D gene: TRBD2
V gene: TRBV5-1
J gene: TRBJ2-5
clone size: once
CDR3 length: 14
CDR3 protein: CASSHSSGWETQYF
CDR3 DNA: TGCGCCAGCAGCCACAGTAGCGGGTGGGAGACCCAGTACTTC

D gene: .
V gene: TRBV28
J gene: TRBJ2-7
clone size: .
CDR3 length: 15
CDR3 protein: CASCFFRDNLRGQYF
CDR3 DNA: TGTGCCAGCTGCTTTTTCCGGGACAATCTACGAGGGCAGTACTTC

D gene: TRBD1
V gene: TRBV28
J gene: TRBJ1-5
clone size: .
CDR3 length: 17
CDR3 protein: CASTNGGGQGVHQPQHF
CDR3 DNA: TGTGCCAGCACCAACGGAGGCGGGCAGGGGGTGCATCAGCCCCAGCATTTT

D gene: .
V gene: TRBV5-6
J gene: TRBJ2-4
clone size: .
CDR3 length: 16
CDR3 protein: CASSLSSILAKNIQYF
CDR3 DNA: TGTGCCAGCAGCTTGTCTAGCATCCTAGCCAAAAACATTCAGTACTTC

D gene: .
V gene: TRBV11-2
J gene: TRBJ2-1
clone size: .
CDR3 length: 17
CDR3 protein: CASSPPPRPGRNNEQFF
CDR3 DNA: TGTGCCAGCAGCCCTCCCCCCCGCCCCGGCCGTAACAATGAGCAGTTCTTC

D gene: .
V gene: TRBV2
J gene: TRBJ1-2
clone size: .
CDR3 length: 15
CDR3 protein: CASIEDPGYNYGYTF
CDR3 DNA: TGTGCCAGCATTGAAGATCCGGGATATAACTATGGCTACACCTTC

D gene: TRBD1
V gene: TRBV4-2
J gene: TRBJ1-2
clone size: .
CDR3 length: 15
CDR3 protein: CASSQDQGQIYGYTF
CDR3 DNA: TGTGCCAGCAGCCAAGACCAGGGACAGATCTATGGCTACACCTTC

D gene: .
V gene: TRBV7-9
J gene: TRBJ2-7
clone size: .
CDR3 length: 14
CDR3 protein: CASSLAFAGAEQYF
CDR3 DNA: TGTGCCAGCAGCTTAGCATTCGCAGGGGCCGAGCAGTACTTC

D gene: .
V gene: TRBV28
J gene: TRBJ1-1
clone size: once
CDR3 length: 13
CDR3 protein: CASSLKGLSQAFF
CDR3 DNA: TGTGCCAGCAGTTTAAAGGGGTTATCGCAAGCTTTCTTT

D gene: .
V gene: TRBV28
J gene: TRBJ1-5
clone size: once
CDR3 length: 14
CDR3 protein: CASSLQGRGQPQHF
CDR3 DNA: TGTGCCAGCAGTTTGCAGGGAAGGGGTCAGCCCCAGCATTTT

D gene: .
V gene: TRBV2
J gene: TRBJ1-5
clone size: few
CDR3 length: 14
CDR3 protein: CASSLQGGNQPQHF
CDR3 DNA: TGTGCCAGCAGCTTACAGGGAGGCAATCAGCCCCAGCATTTT

D gene: TRBD2
V gene: TRBV5-1
J gene: TRBJ2-7
clone size: once
CDR3 length: 17
CDR3 protein: CASSLGGTSGASYEQYF
CDR3 DNA: TGCGCCAGCAGCTTGGGGGGAACTAGCGGGGCGTCCTACGAGCAGTACTTC

D gene: .
V gene: TRBV2
J gene: TRBJ2-7
clone size: .
CDR3 length: 15
CDR3 protein: CASSVKEGGGYEQYF
CDR3 DNA: TGTGCCAGCAGTGTCAAGGAGGGGGGTGGGTACGAGCAGTACTTC

D gene: .
V gene: TRBV10-2
J gene: TRBJ1-1
clone size: .
CDR3 length: 13
CDR3 protein: CASSDRMNTEAFF
CDR3 DNA: TGCGCCAGCAGCGACAGAATGAACACTGAAGCTTTCTTT

D gene: TRBD2
V gene: TRBV9
J gene: TRBJ2-3
clone size: .
CDR3 length: 16
CDR3 protein: CASSLGLAGAGDTQYF
CDR3 DNA: TGTGCCAGCAGCCTCGGACTAGCGGGAGCTGGGGATACGCAGTATTTT

D gene: TRBD2
V gene: TRBV15
J gene: TRBJ2-3
clone size: .
CDR3 length: 17
CDR3 protein: CATSRALTSGNTDTQYF
CDR3 DNA: TGTGCCACCAGCAGAGCCCTGACTAGCGGAAACACAGATACGCAGTATTTT

D gene: TRBD2
V gene: TRBV5-1
J gene: TRBJ2-1
clone size: .
CDR3 length: 16
CDR3 protein: CASSPAGGRSYNEQFF
CDR3 DNA: TGCGCCAGCAGCCCTGCGGGCGGGAGGTCCTACAATGAGCAGTTCTTC

D gene: .
V gene: TRBV7-2
J gene: TRBJ1-5
clone size: .
CDR3 length: 12
CDR3 protein: CASSDYNQPQHF
CDR3 DNA: TGTGCCAGCAGCGATTACAATCAGCCCCAGCATTTT

D gene: TRBD1
V gene: TRBV30
J gene: TRBJ1-3
clone size: .
CDR3 length: 14
CDR3 protein: CAWEDRVSGNTIYF
CDR3 DNA: TGTGCCTGGGAAGACAGGGTGTCTGGAAACACCATATATTTT

D gene: .
V gene: TRBV28
J gene: TRBJ1-6
clone size: once
CDR3 length: 20
CDR3 protein: CASTGTPLLGRSSYNSPLHF
CDR3 DNA: TGTGCCAGCACTGGGACTCCCTTACTGGGTAGAAGCTCCTATAATTCACCCCTCCACTTT

D gene: TRBD1
V gene: TRBV28
J gene: TRBJ1-5
clone size: .
CDR3 length: 16
CDR3 protein: CASRSTGGQSNQPQHF
CDR3 DNA: TGTGCCAGCAGGAGCACAGGGGGCCAAAGCAATCAGCCCCAGCATTTT

D gene: TRBD1
V gene: TRBV4-2
J gene: TRBJ2-2
clone size: .
CDR3 length: 17
CDR3 protein: CASSKRRGQGDTGELFF
CDR3 DNA: TGTGCCAGCAGCAAAAGAAGGGGACAGGGGGATACCGGGGAGCTGTTTTTT

D gene: .
V gene: TRBV27
J gene: TRBJ2-3
clone size: .
CDR3 length: 17
CDR3 protein: CASSRELGGGRTDTQYF
CDR3 DNA: TGTGCCAGCAGCCGGGAATTGGGTGGAGGGAGGACAGATACGCAGTATTTT

D gene: .
V gene: TRBV4-1
J gene: TRBJ1-1
clone size: .
CDR3 length: 15
CDR3 protein: CASSQEESYRTEAFF
CDR3 DNA: TGCGCCAGCAGCCAAGAAGAATCCTACCGGACTGAAGCTTTCTTT

D gene: TRBD1
V gene: TRBV6-5
J gene: TRBJ2-5
clone size: .
CDR3 length: 15
CDR3 protein: CASSLNRGAQETQYF
CDR3 DNA: TGTGCCAGCAGTTTAAACAGGGGAGCCCAAGAGACCCAGTACTTC

D gene: TRBD2
V gene: TRBV10-2
J gene: TRBJ2-3
clone size: few
CDR3 length: 14
CDR3 protein: CASSVPSGGRTQYF
CDR3 DNA: TGCGCCAGCAGTGTTCCCAGCGGGGGACGTACGCAGTATTTT

D gene: TRBD1
V gene: TRBV18
J gene: TRBJ1-1
clone size: .
CDR3 length: 13
CDR3 protein: CASSDREITEAFF
CDR3 DNA: TGTGCCAGCTCAGACAGGGAGATCACTGAAGCTTTCTTT

D gene: .
V gene: TRBV28
J gene: TRBJ1-3
clone size: .
CDR3 length: 15
CDR3 protein: CASSPTATSGNTIYF
CDR3 DNA: TGTGCCAGCAGCCCGACGGCGACTTCTGGAAACACCATATATTTT

D gene: TRBD1
V gene: TRBV15
J gene: TRBJ2-3
clone size: .
CDR3 length: 16
CDR3 protein: CATSRDLGQGADTQYF
CDR3 DNA: TGTGCCACCAGCAGAGATTTGGGACAGGGTGCAGATACGCAGTATTTT

D gene: TRBD2
V gene: TRBV19
J gene: TRBJ2-7
clone size: .
CDR3 length: 15
CDR3 protein: CASGPFTGGTYEQYF
CDR3 DNA: TGTGCCAGTGGGCCGTTCACGGGGGGGACCTACGAGCAGTACTTC

D gene: TRBD2
V gene: TRBV28
J gene: TRBJ2-3
clone size: once
CDR3 length: 14
CDR3 protein: CASNRLAGTDTQYF
CDR3 DNA: TGTGCCAGCAACAGACTAGCGGGCACAGATACGCAGTATTTT

D gene: .
V gene: TRBV27
J gene: TRBJ2-2
clone size: .
CDR3 length: 14
CDR3 protein: CASSLGGITGELFF
CDR3 DNA: TGTGCCAGCAGTTTAGGGGGGATCACCGGGGAGCTGTTTTTT

D gene: .
V gene: TRBV28
J gene: TRBJ1-5
clone size: .
CDR3 length: 14
CDR3 protein: CASRIDGRGGSQHF
CDR3 DNA: TGTGCCAGCAGGATCGACGGGAGAGGGGGGTCCCAGCATTTT

D gene: .
V gene: TRBV25-1
J gene: TRBJ1-6
clone size: .
CDR3 length: 14
CDR3 protein: CASGETAYNSPLHF
CDR3 DNA: TGTGCCAGCGGCGAGACAGCTTATAATTCACCCCTCCACTTT

D gene: .
V gene: TRBV9
J gene: TRBJ2-2
clone size: .
CDR3 length: 16
CDR3 protein: CASSVVGGTAIGELFF
CDR3 DNA: TGTGCCAGCAGCGTAGTTGGGGGAACCGCCATCGGGGAGCTGTTTTTT

D gene: .
V gene: TRBV28
J gene: TRBJ1-4
clone size: .
CDR3 length: 15
CDR3 protein: CASSSGGRTNEKLFF
CDR3 DNA: TGTGCCAGCAGTTCCGGGGGGCGTACTAATGAAAAACTGTTTTTT

D gene: .
V gene: TRBV18
J gene: TRBJ2-7
clone size: .
CDR3 length: 14
CDR3 protein: CASSPPGLSYEQYF
CDR3 DNA: TGTGCCAGCTCACCACCCGGGCTGTCCTACGAGCAGTACTTC

D gene: TRBD1
V gene: TRBV19
J gene: TRBJ2-3
clone size: .
CDR3 length: 13
CDR3 protein: CASSMNDRAGQYF
CDR3 DNA: TGTGCCAGTAGTATGAACGACAGGGCAGGGCAGTATTTT

D gene: .
V gene: TRBV7-2
J gene: TRBJ1-1
clone size: .
CDR3 length: 16
CDR3 protein: CASSLEAQRRNTEAFF
CDR3 DNA: TGTGCCAGCAGCTTAGAAGCCCAAAGGAGGAACACTGAAGCTTTCTTT

D gene: .
V gene: TRBV28
J gene: TRBJ1-3
clone size: .
CDR3 length: 14
CDR3 protein: CASIRGGAGNTIYF
CDR3 DNA: TGTGCCAGCATTCGAGGGGGAGCTGGAAACACCATATATTTT

D gene: .
V gene: TRBV7-9
J gene: TRBJ1-2
clone size: few
CDR3 length: 15
CDR3 protein: CASTIGDFGGYGYTF
CDR3 DNA: TGTGCCAGTACGATAGGGGATTTTGGGGGCTATGGCTACACCTTC

D gene: .
V gene: TRBV7-3
J gene: TRBJ2-3
clone size: .
CDR3 length: 12
CDR3 protein: CASSYYTDTQYF
CDR3 DNA: TGTGCCAGCAGCTACTATACAGATACGCAGTATTTT